A single sample is the source of the 3 T cell receptor beta chains below, sequenced in a study of CD8 T cells in Susac syndrome. An amount of RNA that ranged from roughly 0.5 to 1 ug was reverse transcribed with random hexamers. TCRdb re-derived calls from the immunoSEQ multiplex PCR reads in MiXCR, one entry per CDR3 protein. Here the sample spans more than 200,000 distinct CDR3 sequences, about 95% being singletons. The specimen was CD4+ T cells from PBMCs. All receptors come from a human donor with Susac syndrome.

The chain links TRBV20-1 to TRBJ2-1; the D gene could be TRBD1 or TRBD2 (5 bases each). The CDR3 contains 15 residues. Germline V lookup: CDR1 DFQATT, CDR2 SNEGSKA (reference sequence). V was pared by 3 bases and J by 0 bases, with 12 bases between. As DNA, the CDR3 is TGCAGTGCTAGGAGGGGCGCGAGCTCCTACAATGAGCAGTTCTTC. Residues: CSARRGASSYNEQFF.

J is TRBJ1-1 and V is TRBV29-1; D gene ambiguous. The V gene lost 4 bases and the J gene lost 1 base, with 7 bases spanning the gap. Germline V gene data show CDR1 as SQVTM and CDR2 as ANQGSEA. CDR3 length equals 12 residues. Here the CDR3 reads CSVASANTEAFF. CDR3 in DNA: TGCAGCGTTGCCTCCGCGAACACTGAAGCTTTCTTT.

This chain links TRBV28 with TRBJ2-1; possibly TRBD2 for D (5 bases). The germline V and J ends were trimmed by 7 bases and 9 bases, with 22 bases remaining between them. CDR3 length: 15 residues. The V gene's germline CDR1 is MDHEN and CDR2 SYDVKM. The CDR3 DNA reads as TGTGCCAGCAAGATGGGGTCGGAACTAGGTAGTGAGCAGTTCTTC. Amino acids: CASKMGSELGSEQFF.